The 20 T cell receptor beta chains listed next were all sequenced from one sample in a study of cytomegalovirus exposure and HLA in healthy donors. Primers: 60 Vbeta forward and 13 Jbeta reverse. Profiling relied on immunoSEQ multiplex PCR, and the TCRdb table lists in-frame clones only, not all of them. Of 180,000 or so clones listed, around 75% are singletons. Sequencing was done on a sample of PBMCs. The receptors derive from a female donor in good health and CMV-seronegative.

The rearrangement links TRBV27 to TRBJ1-2; TRBD1 matches at 7 bases. The trim removed 4 bases at V and 0 bases at J, leaving 14 bases unmatched. This CDR3 comprises 18 residues. The germline V gene has CDR1 MNHEY and CDR2 SMNVEV (reference sequence). CDR3 amino acids: CASSSVGLGQKPNYGYTF. CDR3 in DNA: TGTGCCAGCAGTTCCGTTGGCTTGGGACAGAAACCTAACTATGGCTACACCTTC.

This rearrangement joins TRBV4-2 to TRBJ1-2; TRBD1 is a possible D gene (5 bases). Trimming took 0 bases from V and 4 from J, leaving 18 bases between them. Germline loops: CDR1 LGHNA, CDR2 YNFKEQ. The CDR3 runs 17 residues. CDR3: CASSQEGGALFLYGYTF. The CDR3 DNA follows: TGTGCCAGCAGCCAAGAGGGTGGGGCCCTCTTCCTCTATGGCTACACCTTC.

CDR3 DNA sequence: TGTGCCAGCAGCCTCACAGATACGCAGTATTTT. Its protein is CASSLTDTQYF. The J gene is TRBJ2-3, the V gene TRBV5-6; D gene unclear. The CDR3 consists of 11 residues. Germline CDR1 SGHDT, CDR2 YYEEEE. Trimming left V 4 bases short and J 2 bases short, with 2 bases between.

The rearrangement uses TRBV28 and TRBJ2-7; D is possibly TRBD1 (5 bases). V was shortened by 2 bases and J by 4 bases, with 12 bases between the two germline ends. CDR3 length: 14 residues. Germline V gene sequence: CDR1 MDHEN, CDR2 SYDVKM. The CDR3 DNA reads TGTGCCAGCAGTTTAGCGACAGCCAGGTACGAGCAGTACTTC. Protein sequence: CASSLATARYEQYF.

The rearrangement joins TRBV5-4 to TRBJ1-2, with 12 bases aligning to TRBD1. Germline trimming cut 4 bases from V and 4 bases from J; bases unmatched to any gene: 8. Germline loops: CDR1 SGHNT, CDR2 YYREEE (reference sequence). The CDR3 consists of 16 residues. For the CDR3, the DNA is TGTGCCAGCAGCGGGGGACAGGGGGCGCGAGTCTATGGCTACACCTTC. Its translation: CASSGGQGARVYGYTF. The full variable domain, in which reference TRBV5-4 and TRBJ1-2 provide the parts outside the CDR3, is ETGVTQSPTHLIKTRGQQVTLRCSSQSGHNTVSWYQQALGQGPQFIFQYYREEENGRGNFPPRFSGLQFPNYSSELNVNALELDDSALYLCASSGGQGARVYGYTFGSGTRLTVV.

The rearrangement joins TRBV7-8 to TRBJ2-1; D gene unclear. CDR3 length: 14 amino acids. V was trimmed by 2 bases and J by 4 bases, leaving 9 bases between them. CDR1 and CDR2 from the germline V gene are SGHVS and FQNEAQ. The CDR3 nucleotides read TGTGCCAGCAGCTTATCTGAGCTGTACAATGAGCAGTTCTTC. Translating gives CASSLSELYNEQFF.

V usage is TRBV6-5 and J usage is TRBJ2-7; D may be TRBD2 (6 bases). V lost 0 bases, J lost 3 bases, and 12 bases lay in between. The V gene's germline CDR1 is MNHEY and CDR2 SVGAGI. The CDR3 runs 15 residues. This CDR3 is CASSYSLAFGYEQYF. CDR3 DNA: TGTGCCAGCAGTTACTCCCTAGCGTTCGGCTACGAGCAGTACTTC.

This clone was observed a single time. CDR3 in amino acids: CSVSGTAYGYTF. The CDR3 DNA reads TGCAGCGTTTCCGGGACAGCGTATGGCTACACCTTC. The chain is built from TRBV29-1 and TRBJ1-2; 7 nucleotides line up with TRBD1. CDR1 SQVTM and CDR2 ANQGSEA come from the germline V gene. CDR3 length: 12 residues. The junction had 5 bases not matched to a gene; V was cut back by 5 bases and J by 5 bases.

The table lists this clone with a few counts. The chain has TRBV9 and TRBJ2-7; 10 nucleotides line up with TRBD2. J gave up 4 bases and V 0 bases, and 4 bases lay outside the gene matches. This CDR3 is 15 amino acids long. The V gene's germline CDR1 is SGDLS and CDR2 YYNGEE. The CDR3 bases are TGTGCCAGCAGCGTAGGCCCTAGCGGGAGTTACGAGCAGTACTTC. This gives the protein CASSVGPSGSYEQYF.

The chain employs TRBV27 and TRBJ2-7, with 13 bases fitting TRBD2. CDR1 is MNHEY and CDR2 is SMNVEV in the germline V gene (reference sequence). V shed 5 bases, J shed 4 bases, and the junction held 2 bases outside the gene matches. This CDR3 comprises 14 residues. CDR3 protein: CASSQTSGGYEQYF. The CDR3 DNA follows: TGTGCCAGCAGTCAGACTAGCGGGGGGTACGAGCAGTACTTC.

V gene TRBV4-2 combines with J gene TRBJ2-1; 15 positions agree with TRBD2. Germline CDR1 is LGHNA and CDR2 is YNFKEQ. There are 19 residues in the CDR3. The J segment lost 0 bases and the V segment lost 2 bases, leaving 5 bases of the junction unmatched. CDR3 in DNA: TGTGCCAGCAGCCAAAGGACTAGCGGGAGGGGAAACTCCTACAATGAGCAGTTCTTC. The encoded protein is CASSQRTSGRGNSYNEQFF.

The V call is TRBV5-4, the J call TRBJ1-1; maybe TRBD1 (5 bases). The germline V gene encodes CDR1 SGHNT and CDR2 YYREEE (reference sequence). The CDR3 covers 15 residues. Trimming removed 0 bases from V and 3 bases from J, with 12 bases in between. The chain's CDR3 is CASSLGGTGDTEAFF. The CDR3 coding sequence is TGTGCCAGCAGCTTGGGGGGGACGGGGGACACTGAAGCTTTCTTT.

J is TRBJ2-7 and V is TRBV6-5; D perhaps matches TRBD2 (5 bases). This CDR3 is built from 15 residues. The germline CDR1 and CDR2 sequences are MNHEY and SVGAGI. Trimming removed 5 bases from V and 0 bases from J, with 14 bases in between. CDR3 DNA sequence: TGTGCCAGCAGTATCCTGCGTGGGAGCTCCTACGAGCAGTACTTC. Translated, it gives CASSILRGSSYEQYF.

J is TRBJ2-1 and V is TRBV7-3; TRBD2 matches at 9 bases. The CDR3 loop spans 16 amino acids. Per germline, CDR1 SGHTA and CDR2 FQGTGA. The ends lost 4 bases at V and 0 bases at J; junction bases unmatched: 4. The CDR3 DNA reads as TGTGCCAGCAGCTACATAGCGGGGGTCTCCTACAATGAGCAGTTCTTC. Translation gives CASSYIAGVSYNEQFF.

The chain carries TRBV6-1 and TRBJ1-1; D uncertain. Looked up from germline, CDR1 is MNHNS and CDR2 is SASEGT. With 6 bases removed from V and 4 bases from J, the gap between germline ends came to 6 bases. The CDR3 spans 11 residues. CDR3 amino acids: CASRASTEAFF. The CDR3 DNA follows: TGTGCCAGCAGGGCTTCCACTGAAGCTTTCTTT.

This chain links TRBV5-8 with TRBJ2-1; D perhaps matches TRBD2 (7 bases). Germline V gene sequence: CDR1 SGHTS, CDR2 YDEGEE. V shed 1 base and J shed 10 bases, with 24 bases lying between them. The CDR3 totals 17 residues. The CDR3 region is CASSLSSSGGPPWEQFF. The CDR3 DNA sequence: TGTGCCAGCAGCTTGTCTTCGTCGGGGGGCCCCCCTTGGGAGCAGTTCTTC. Based on the CDR3 plus reference TRBV5-8 and TRBJ2-1, the full variable domain is EAGVTQSPTHLIKTRGQQATLRCSPISGHTSVYWYQQALGLGLQFLLWYDEGEERNRGNFPPRFSGRQFPNYSSELNVNALELEDSALYLCASSLSSSGGPPWEQFFGPGTRLTVL.

The chain employs TRBV19 and TRBJ2-7, with a tentative D call TRBD1 (6 bases). CDR1 is LNHDA and CDR2 is SQIVND in the germline V gene (reference sequence). This CDR3 has 13 amino acids. Trimming pared 1 base from V and 3 bases from J, leaving 7 bases between. The CDR3 coding sequence is TGTGCCAGTAGTATAGGCAGGGGCTACGAGCAGTACTTC. Translated: CASSIGRGYEQYF.

This clone has more than one count but fewer than ten. The chain is built from TRBV5-4 and TRBJ1-6; D might be TRBD1 (6 bases). V lost 4 bases and J 8 bases, leaving 13 bases between the germline ends. From germline, CDR1 is SGHNT and CDR2 YYREEE (reference sequence). CDR3 length equals 14 residues. CDR3 sequence (DNA): TGTGCCAGCAGCCCCGGGGGGCAGGATTCACCCCTCCACTTT. Encoded protein: CASSPGGQDSPLHF.

As to this clone: The junction does not match germline at one end; this may be a read error. The V and J genes are TRBV7-9 and TRBJ2-7; the D gene is possibly TRBD1 (6 bases). Germline V gene lookup returns CDR1 SEHNR and CDR2 FQNEAQ (reference sequence). The CDR3 runs 14 residues. CDR3 in amino acids: CSSSWGSQGNEQYF. DNA for the CDR3: TGTTCCAGCTCATGGGGCTCACAGGGCAACGAGCAGTACTTC.

The rearrangement links TRBV13 to TRBJ2-3, with 8 positions matching TRBD2. The CDR3 consists of 16 residues. CDR1 PRHDT and CDR2 FYEKMQ come from the germline V gene (reference sequence). V trimming: 3 bases; J trimming: 2 bases; junction bases outside the gene matches: 7. The CDR3 is CASSFYLRGDTDTQYF. CDR3 in DNA: TGTGCCAGCAGCTTCTATTTGCGGGGGGACACAGATACGCAGTATTTT.